Presented here are 4 T cell receptor beta chains from one specimen sequenced in a study of blood T cell repertoires in COVID-19. The protocol was immunoSEQ multiplex PCR, while the TCRdb copy is restricted to in-frame clones and leaves out a portion. Of 95,000 to 100,000 clones in the sample, about 90% were seen once. Sequencing input: peripheral blood. These receptors all stem from a man between 45 and 60 years old with acute or convalescent COVID-19.

The J gene is TRBJ2-3, the V gene TRBV6-5; 9 bases agree with TRBD2. The germline V gene encodes CDR1 MNHEY and CDR2 SVGAGI. The CDR3 is 15 residues long. V shed 5 bases, J shed 5 bases, and the junction held 8 bases outside the gene matches. The CDR3: CASSTQRGVGDTQYF. CDR3 bases: TGTGCCAGCAGTACCCAGCGGGGGGTTGGAGATACGCAGTATTTT.

The chain uses TRBV5-5 and TRBJ1-4; no reliable D call. The CDR3 extends over 12 amino acids. CDR1 and CDR2 from the germline V gene are SGHKS and YYEKEE (reference sequence). The germline V and J ends were trimmed by 1 base and 5 bases, with 3 bases remaining between them. CDR3 coding DNA: TGTGCCAGCAGCTTGCAGAATGAAAAACTGTTTTTT. Protein product: CASSLQNEKLFF.

Concerning this clone: One end of the junction varies from germline; a read error may be responsible. The chain joins TRBV6-6 to TRBJ2-1, with 7 bases that match TRBD2. CDR3 length: 14 residues. Germline loops: CDR1 MNHNY, CDR2 SVGAGI (reference sequence). CDR3 in amino acids: CVSINPNGGYEQFF. In nucleotides, the CDR3 is TGTGTCAGCATCAACCCCAACGGGGGGTATGAGCAGTTCTTC.

This chain uses TRBV6-1 with TRBJ2-1, with D perhaps TRBD2 (5 bases). Trimming removed 0 bases at V and 4 bases at J, with 10 bases between. The CDR3 has 15 residues. Germline V CDR1 and CDR2: MNHNS, SASEGT. The CDR3 reads CASSEADLGYNEQFF. CDR3 coding DNA: TGTGCCAGCAGTGAAGCGGACTTGGGGTACAATGAGCAGTTCTTC.